Sequencing of this T cell receptor beta chain was carried out in a study of T cell clones after liver transplantation. Study information: Tolerant meant at least one year fully off immunosuppression without liver enzymes above twice normal. General study points: A larger donor-reactive than third-party decline suggested partial antigen-specific deletion.

The CDR3 is 19 residues long. Looked up from germline, CDR1 is SQVTM and CDR2 is ANQGSEA. J lost 7 bases, V lost 4 bases, and 19 bases had no gene match. On this clone itself: Its antigen is not identified.

Thawed unstimulated PBMCs were FACS-sorted by CD3, CD4 and CD8 into two populations. The table came from immunoSEQ multiplex PCR; TCRdb's copy has only in-frame clones and leaves some out. The table shows around 100,000 clones, with roughly four fifths occurring only once. The sequencing here drew on CD4+ T cells from blood, taken before liver transplant. This receptor was obtained from a human donor who received a liver transplant. This chain connects TRBV29-1 to TRBJ2-2, with 12 bases matching TRBD1. The CDR3, as DNA: TGCAGCGTTGCCCCCCGTGGGACAGGGGGCACCACGGGCGTCGGGGAGCTGTTTTTT. It yields the protein CSVAPRGTGGTTGVGELFF.